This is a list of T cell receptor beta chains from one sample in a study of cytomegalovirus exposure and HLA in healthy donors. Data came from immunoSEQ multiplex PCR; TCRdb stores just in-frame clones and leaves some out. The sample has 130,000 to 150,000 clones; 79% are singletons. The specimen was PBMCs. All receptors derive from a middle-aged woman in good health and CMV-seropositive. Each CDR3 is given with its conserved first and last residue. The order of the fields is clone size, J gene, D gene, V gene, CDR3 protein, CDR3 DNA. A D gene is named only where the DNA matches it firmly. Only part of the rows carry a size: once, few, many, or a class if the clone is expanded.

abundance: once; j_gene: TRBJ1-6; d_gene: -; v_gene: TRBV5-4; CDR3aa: CASSLGTAILNSPLHF; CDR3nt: TGTGCCAGCAGCTTGGGGACAGCCATCCTAAATTCACCCCTCCACTTT
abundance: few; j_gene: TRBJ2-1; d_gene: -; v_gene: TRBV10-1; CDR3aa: CASSDLSHEQFF; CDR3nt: TGCGCCAGCAGTGATCTATCCCATGAGCAGTTCTTC
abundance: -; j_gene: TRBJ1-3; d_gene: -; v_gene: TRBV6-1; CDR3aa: CASSETGHSWVSGNTIYF; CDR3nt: TGTGCCAGCAGTGAAACAGGGCACTCGTGGGTCTCTGGAAACACCATATATTTT
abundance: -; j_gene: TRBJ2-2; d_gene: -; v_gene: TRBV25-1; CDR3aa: CASSDRNTGELFF; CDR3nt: TGTGCCAGCAGTGACCGGAACACCGGGGAGCTGTTTTTT
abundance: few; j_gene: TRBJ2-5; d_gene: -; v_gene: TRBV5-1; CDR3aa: CASSPPGGRRQETQYF; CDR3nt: TGCGCCAGCAGCCCCCCAGGAGGACGGAGGCAAGAGACCCAGTACTTC
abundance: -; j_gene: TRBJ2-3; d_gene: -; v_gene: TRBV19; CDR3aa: CASSIVPGDTQYF; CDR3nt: TGTGCCAGTAGTATAGTACCCGGAGATACGCAGTATTTT
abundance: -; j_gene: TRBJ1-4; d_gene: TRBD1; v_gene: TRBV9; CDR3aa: CASSPRTGSNEKLFF; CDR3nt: TGTGCCAGCAGCCCACGGACAGGGTCAAATGAAAAACTGTTTTTT
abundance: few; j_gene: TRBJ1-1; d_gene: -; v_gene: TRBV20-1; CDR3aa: CSAREGTEAFF; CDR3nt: TGCAGTGCCCGGGAGGGCACTGAAGCTTTCTTT
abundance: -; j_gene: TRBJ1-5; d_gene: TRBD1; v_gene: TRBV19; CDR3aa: CASTLLTGQGYQPQHF; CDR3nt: TGTGCCAGTACTCTTTTGACGGGACAGGGGTATCAGCCCCAGCATTTT
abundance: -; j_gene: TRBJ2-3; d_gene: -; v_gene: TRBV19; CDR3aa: CASSIPGVVRDTQYF; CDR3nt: TGTGCCAGTAGTATTCCAGGGGTTGTGAGAGATACGCAGTATTTT
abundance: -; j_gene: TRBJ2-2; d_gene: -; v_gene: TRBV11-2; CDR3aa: CASSLLFLAGELFF; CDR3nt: TGTGCCAGCAGCTTGTTATTCCTAGCCGGGGAGCTGTTTTTT
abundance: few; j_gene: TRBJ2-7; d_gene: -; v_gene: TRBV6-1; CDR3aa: CASSDRPVYEQYF; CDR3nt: TGTGCCAGCAGTGACCGCCCAGTATACGAGCAGTACTTC
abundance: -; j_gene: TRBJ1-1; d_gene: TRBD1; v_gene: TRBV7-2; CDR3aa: CASSNEGASYLNTEAFF; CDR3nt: TGTGCCAGCAGCAATGAGGGGGCCTCCTATTTGAACACTGAAGCTTTCTTT
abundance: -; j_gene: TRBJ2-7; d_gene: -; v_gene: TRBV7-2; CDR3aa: CASSLLGSSYEQYF; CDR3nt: TGTGCCAGCAGCTTACTCGGGAGCTCCTACGAGCAGTACTTC
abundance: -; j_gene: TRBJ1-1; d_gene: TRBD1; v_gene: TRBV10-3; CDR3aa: CATGTGALNTEAFF; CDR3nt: TGTGCCACGGGGACAGGAGCTTTGAACACTGAAGCTTTCTTT
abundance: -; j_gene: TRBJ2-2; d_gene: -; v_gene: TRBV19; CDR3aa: CASRKQGNTGELFF; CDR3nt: TGTGCCAGTAGAAAGCAGGGCAACACCGGGGAGCTGTTTTTT
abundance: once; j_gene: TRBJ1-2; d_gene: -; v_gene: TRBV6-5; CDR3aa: CASTNRGGWYGYTF; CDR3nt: TGTGCCAGCACCAATAGGGGGGGATGGTATGGCTACACCTTC
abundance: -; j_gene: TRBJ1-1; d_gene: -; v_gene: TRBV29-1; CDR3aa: CSVELRTENTEAFF; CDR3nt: TGCAGCGTTGAATTGAGGACAGAGAACACTGAAGCTTTCTTT
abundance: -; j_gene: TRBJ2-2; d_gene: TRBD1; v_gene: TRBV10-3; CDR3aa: CATVAGGNANTGELFF; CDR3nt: TGTGCCACCGTAGCAGGGGGCAATGCGAACACCGGGGAGCTGTTTTTT
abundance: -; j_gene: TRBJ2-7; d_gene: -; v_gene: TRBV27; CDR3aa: CASSFLGSYYEQYF; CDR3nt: TGTGCCAGCAGTTTTCTAGGTAGTTACTACGAGCAGTACTTC
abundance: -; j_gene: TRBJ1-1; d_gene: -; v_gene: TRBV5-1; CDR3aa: CASSQSGQLNTEAFF; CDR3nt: TGCGCCAGCAGCCAGTCAGGGCAGCTGAACACTGAAGCTTTCTTT
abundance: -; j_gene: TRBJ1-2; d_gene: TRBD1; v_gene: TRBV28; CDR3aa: CASSLFSGTGGPNYGYTF; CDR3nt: TGTGCCAGCAGTTTATTTTCCGGGACAGGGGGCCCTAACTATGGCTACACCTTC
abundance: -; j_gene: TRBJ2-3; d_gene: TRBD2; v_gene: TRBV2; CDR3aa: CASSETSGGSGSDTQYF; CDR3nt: TGTGCCAGCAGCGAAACTAGCGGGGGGTCCGGTTCGGATACGCAGTATTTT
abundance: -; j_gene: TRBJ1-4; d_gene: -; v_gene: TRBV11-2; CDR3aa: CASSPRATNEKLFF; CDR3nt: TGTGCCAGCAGCCCCAGGGCCACTAATGAAAAACTGTTTTTT
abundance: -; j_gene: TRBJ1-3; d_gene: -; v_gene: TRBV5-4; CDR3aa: CASSLGGSGTGNTIYF; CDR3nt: TGTGCCAGCAGCTTGGGAGGGTCTGGGACTGGAAACACCATATATTTT
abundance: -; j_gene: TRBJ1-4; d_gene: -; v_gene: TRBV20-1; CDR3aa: CSATDHRERF; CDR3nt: TGCAGTGCTACCGATCACAGGGAACGTTTT
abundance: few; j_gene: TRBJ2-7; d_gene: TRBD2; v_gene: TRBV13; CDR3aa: CASSFGGGSNEQYF; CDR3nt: TGTGCCAGCAGCTTCGGCGGGGGTAGCAACGAGCAGTACTTC
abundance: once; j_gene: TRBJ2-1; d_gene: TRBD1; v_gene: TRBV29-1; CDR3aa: CSVRGQGAWNEQFF; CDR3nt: TGCAGCGTTCGAGGACAGGGGGCCTGGAATGAGCAGTTCTTC
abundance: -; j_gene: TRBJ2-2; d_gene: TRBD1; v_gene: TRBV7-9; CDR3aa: CASSLGTGGPGELFF; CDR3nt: TGTGCCAGCAGTCTCGGGACAGGGGGCCCCGGGGAGCTGTTTTTT
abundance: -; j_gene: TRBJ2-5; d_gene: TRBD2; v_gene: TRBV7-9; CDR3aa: CASSLRTLAGGWETQYF; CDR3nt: TGTGCCAGCAGCTTACGGACCCTAGCGGGGGGTTGGGAGACCCAGTACTTC
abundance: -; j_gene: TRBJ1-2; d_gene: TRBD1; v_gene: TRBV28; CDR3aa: CASSPRQGAYTGYTF; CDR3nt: TGTGCCAGCAGCCCCCGACAGGGAGCATATACTGGCTACACCTTC
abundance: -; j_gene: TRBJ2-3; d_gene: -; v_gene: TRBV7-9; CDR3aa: CASSLATQSTDTQYF; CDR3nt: TGTGCCAGCAGCTTGGCGACACAGAGCACAGATACGCAGTATTTT
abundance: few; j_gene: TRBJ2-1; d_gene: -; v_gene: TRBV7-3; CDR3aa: CASSPGTYNEQFF; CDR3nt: TGTGCCAGCAGCCCAGGGACCTACAATGAGCAGTTCTTC